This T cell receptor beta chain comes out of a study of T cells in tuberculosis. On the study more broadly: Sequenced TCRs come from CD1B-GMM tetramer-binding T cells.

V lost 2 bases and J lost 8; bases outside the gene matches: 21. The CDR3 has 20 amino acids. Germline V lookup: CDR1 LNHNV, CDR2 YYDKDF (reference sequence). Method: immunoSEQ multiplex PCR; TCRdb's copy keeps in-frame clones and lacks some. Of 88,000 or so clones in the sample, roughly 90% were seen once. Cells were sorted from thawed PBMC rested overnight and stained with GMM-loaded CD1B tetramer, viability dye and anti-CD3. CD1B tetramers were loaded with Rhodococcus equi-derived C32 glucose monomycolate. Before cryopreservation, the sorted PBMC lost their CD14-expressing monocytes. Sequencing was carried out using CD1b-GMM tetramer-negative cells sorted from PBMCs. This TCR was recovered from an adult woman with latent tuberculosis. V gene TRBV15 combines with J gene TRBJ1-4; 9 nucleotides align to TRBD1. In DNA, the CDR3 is TGTGCCACCAGCAGATCCCCACGGGGGACAGGGAACCTCATGAGGGAAAAACTGTTTTTT. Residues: CATSRSPRGTGNLMREKLFF.